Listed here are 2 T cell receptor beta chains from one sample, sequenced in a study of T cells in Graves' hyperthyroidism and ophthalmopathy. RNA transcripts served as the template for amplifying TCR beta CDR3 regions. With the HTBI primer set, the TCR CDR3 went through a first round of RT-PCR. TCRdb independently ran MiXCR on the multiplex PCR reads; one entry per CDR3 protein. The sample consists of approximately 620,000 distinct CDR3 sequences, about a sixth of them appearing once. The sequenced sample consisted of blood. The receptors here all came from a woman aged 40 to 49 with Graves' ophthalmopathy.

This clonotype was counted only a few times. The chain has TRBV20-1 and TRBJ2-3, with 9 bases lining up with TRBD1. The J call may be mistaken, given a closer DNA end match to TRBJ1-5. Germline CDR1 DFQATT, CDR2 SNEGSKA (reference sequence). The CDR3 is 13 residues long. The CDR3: CSGDRGSGDTQHF. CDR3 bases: TGCAGTGGCGACAGGGGGAGTGGCGATACGCAGCATTTT.

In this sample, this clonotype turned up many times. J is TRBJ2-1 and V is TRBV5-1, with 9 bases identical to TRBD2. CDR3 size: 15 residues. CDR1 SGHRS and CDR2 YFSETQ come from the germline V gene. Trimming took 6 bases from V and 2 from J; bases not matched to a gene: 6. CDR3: CASNPIAGAYNEQFF. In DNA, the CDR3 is TGCGCCAGCAACCCCATAGCGGGGGCCTACAATGAGCAGTTCTTC. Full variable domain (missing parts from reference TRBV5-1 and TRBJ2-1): KAGVTQTPRYLIKTRGQQVTLSCSPISGHRSVSWYQQTPGQGLQFLFEYFSETQRNKGNFPGRFSGRQFSNSRSEMNVSTLELGDSALYLCASNPIAGAYNEQFFGPGTRLTVL.